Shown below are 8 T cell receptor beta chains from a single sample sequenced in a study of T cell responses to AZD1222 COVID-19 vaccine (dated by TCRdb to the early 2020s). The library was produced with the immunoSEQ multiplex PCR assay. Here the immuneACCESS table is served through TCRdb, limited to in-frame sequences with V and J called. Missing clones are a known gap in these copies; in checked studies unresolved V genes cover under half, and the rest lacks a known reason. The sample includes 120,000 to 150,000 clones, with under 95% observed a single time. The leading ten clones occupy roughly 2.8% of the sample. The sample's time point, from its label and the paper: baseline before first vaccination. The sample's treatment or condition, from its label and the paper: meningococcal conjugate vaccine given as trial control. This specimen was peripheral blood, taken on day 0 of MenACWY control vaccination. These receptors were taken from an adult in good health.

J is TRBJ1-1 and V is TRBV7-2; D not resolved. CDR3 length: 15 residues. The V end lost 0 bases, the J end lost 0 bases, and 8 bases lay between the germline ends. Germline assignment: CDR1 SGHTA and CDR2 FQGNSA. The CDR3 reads CASSLALGMNTEAFF. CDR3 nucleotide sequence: TGTGCCAGCAGCTTAGCGCTGGGTATGAACACTGAAGCTTTCTTT.

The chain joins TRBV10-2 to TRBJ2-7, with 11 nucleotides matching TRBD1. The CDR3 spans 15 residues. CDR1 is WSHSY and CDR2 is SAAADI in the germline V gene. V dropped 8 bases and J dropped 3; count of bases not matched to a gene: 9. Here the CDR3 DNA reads TGCGCCAGCCTGAAACCCGGGACAGGGGGCTACGAGCAGTACTTC. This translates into CASLKPGTGGYEQYF.

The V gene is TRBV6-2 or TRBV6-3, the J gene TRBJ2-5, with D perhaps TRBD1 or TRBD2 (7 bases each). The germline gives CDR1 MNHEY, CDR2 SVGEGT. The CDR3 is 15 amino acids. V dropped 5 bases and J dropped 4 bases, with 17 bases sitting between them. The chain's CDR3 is CASSTPRGGRETQYF. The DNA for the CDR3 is TGTGCCAGCAGTACCCCCAGGGGGGGGCGAGAGACCCAGTACTTC.

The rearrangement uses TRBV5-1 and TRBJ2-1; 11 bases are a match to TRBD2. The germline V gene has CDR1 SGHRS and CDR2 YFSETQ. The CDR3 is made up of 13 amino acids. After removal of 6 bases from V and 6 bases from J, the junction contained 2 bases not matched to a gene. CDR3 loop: CASTGTSGNEQFF. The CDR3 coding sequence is TGCGCCAGCACCGGGACTAGCGGCAATGAGCAGTTCTTC.

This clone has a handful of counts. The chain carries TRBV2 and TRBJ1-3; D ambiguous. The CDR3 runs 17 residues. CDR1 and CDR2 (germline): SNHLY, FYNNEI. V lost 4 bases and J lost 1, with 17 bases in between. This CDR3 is CASSGGRSPGSGNTIYF. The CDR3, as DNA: TGTGCCAGCAGTGGGGGTCGGTCTCCTGGATCTGGAAACACCATATATTTT.

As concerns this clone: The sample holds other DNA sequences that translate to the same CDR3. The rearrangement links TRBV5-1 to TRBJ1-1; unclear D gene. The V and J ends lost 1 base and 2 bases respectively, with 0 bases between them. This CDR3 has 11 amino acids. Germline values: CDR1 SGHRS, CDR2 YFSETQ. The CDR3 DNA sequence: TGCGCCAGCAGCTTGAACACTGAAGCTTTCTTT. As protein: CASSLNTEAFF.

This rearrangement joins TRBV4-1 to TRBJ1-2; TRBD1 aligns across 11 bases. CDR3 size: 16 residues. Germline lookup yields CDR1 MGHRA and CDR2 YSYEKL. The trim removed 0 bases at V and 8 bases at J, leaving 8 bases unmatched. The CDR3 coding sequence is TGCGCCAGCAGCCAAGAGCCGGGACAGGGGGGTTCGGGCTACACCTTC. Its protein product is CASSQEPGQGGSGYTF.

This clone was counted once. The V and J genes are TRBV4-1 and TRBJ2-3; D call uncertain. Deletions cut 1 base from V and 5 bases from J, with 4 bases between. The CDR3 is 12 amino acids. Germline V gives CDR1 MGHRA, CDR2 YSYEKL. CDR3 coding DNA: TGCGCCAGCAGCCAAGTTCGAGATACGCAGTATTTT. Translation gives CASSQVRDTQYF.